This T cell receptor (beta chain) originates from a study of CD8 T cells in ankylosing spondylitis. Per germline, CDR1 MNHNS and CDR2 SASEGT. This CDR3 region has 9 residues. J gave up 15 bases and V 6 bases, and 2 bases lay outside the gene matches. TCRdb reprocessed the 5' RACE reads via MiXCR and lists one record per CDR3 protein. The data hold about 160,000 distinct CDR3 sequences, with 8.5% to 10% observed a single time. This clonotype was observed a few times. The specimen was blood, either unsorted or a sorted T cell fraction (not recorded which). This sequence originates from a female donor with ankylosing spondylitis or in good health (not recorded which). The chain uses TRBV6-1 and TRBJ1-5, with 7 bases that match TRBD1. The CDR3 reads CASRYRGHF. DNA of the CDR3: TGTGCCAGCAGGTACAGGGGGCATTTT.